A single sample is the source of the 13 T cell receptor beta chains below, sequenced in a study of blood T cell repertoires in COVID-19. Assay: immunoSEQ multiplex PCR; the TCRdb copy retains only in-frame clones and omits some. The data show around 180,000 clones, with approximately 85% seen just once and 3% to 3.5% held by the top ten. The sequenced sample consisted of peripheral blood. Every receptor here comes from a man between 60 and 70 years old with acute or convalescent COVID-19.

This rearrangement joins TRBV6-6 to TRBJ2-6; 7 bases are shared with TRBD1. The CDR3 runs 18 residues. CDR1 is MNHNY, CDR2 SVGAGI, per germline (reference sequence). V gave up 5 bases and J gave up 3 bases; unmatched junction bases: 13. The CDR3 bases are TGTGCCAGCAGTCCCCGGGACAGAGTCCTCGGTGGGGCCAACGTCCTGACTTTC. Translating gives CASSPRDRVLGGANVLTF.

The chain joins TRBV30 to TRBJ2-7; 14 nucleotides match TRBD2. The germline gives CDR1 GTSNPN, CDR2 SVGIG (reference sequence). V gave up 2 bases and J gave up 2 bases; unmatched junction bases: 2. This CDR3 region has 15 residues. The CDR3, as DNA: TGTGCCTGGAGTAAGACTAGCGGGAGGGCCTACGAGCAGTACTTC. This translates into CAWSKTSGRAYEQYF.

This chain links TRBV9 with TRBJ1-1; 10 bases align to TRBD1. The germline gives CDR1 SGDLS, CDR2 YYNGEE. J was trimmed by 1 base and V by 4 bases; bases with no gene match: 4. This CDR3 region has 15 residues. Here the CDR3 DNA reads TGTGCCAGCAGCTCGGGGACAGGGGCGAACACTGAAGCTTTCTTT. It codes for CASSSGTGANTEAFF.

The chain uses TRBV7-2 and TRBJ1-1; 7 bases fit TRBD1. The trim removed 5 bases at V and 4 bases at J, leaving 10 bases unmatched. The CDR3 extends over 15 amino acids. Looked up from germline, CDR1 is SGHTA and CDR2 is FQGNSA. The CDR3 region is CASSPHRTGGTEAFF. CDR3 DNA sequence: TGTGCCAGCAGCCCACACAGGACAGGAGGCACTGAAGCTTTCTTT.

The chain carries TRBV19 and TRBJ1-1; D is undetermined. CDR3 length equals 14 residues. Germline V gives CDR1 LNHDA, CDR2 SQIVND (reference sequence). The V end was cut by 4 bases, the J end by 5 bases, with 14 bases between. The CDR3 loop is CASSTGNMRTEAFF. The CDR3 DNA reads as TGTGCCAGTAGTACCGGGAACATGAGAACTGAAGCTTTCTTT.

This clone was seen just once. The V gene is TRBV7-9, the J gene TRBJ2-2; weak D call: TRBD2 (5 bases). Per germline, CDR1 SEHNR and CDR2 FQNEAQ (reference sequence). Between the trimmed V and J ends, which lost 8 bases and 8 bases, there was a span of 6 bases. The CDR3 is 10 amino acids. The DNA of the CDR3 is TGTGCCAGCGGGAGAGGGGAGCTGTTTTTT. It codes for CASGRGELFF.

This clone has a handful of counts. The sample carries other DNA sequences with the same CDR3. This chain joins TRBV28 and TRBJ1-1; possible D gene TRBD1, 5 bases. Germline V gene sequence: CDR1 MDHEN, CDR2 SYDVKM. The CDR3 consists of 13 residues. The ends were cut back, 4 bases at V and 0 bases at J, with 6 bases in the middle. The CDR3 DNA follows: TGTGCCAGCAGTTCAGGGATGAACACTGAAGCTTTCTTT. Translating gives CASSSGMNTEAFF. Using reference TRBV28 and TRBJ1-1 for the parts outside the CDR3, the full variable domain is DVKVTQSSRYLVKRTGEKVFLECVQDMDHENMFWYRQDPGLGLRLIYFSYDVKMKEKGDIPEGYSVSREKKERFSLILESASTNQTSMYLCASSSGMNTEAFFGQGTRLTVV.

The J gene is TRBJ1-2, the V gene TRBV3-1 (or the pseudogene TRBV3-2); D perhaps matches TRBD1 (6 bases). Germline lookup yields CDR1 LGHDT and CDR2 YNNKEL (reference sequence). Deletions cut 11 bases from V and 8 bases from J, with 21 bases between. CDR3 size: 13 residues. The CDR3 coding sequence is TGTGCCCGCTCTGCCGCGGGGGCGGGGGGCTACACCTTC. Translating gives CARSAAGAGGYTF.

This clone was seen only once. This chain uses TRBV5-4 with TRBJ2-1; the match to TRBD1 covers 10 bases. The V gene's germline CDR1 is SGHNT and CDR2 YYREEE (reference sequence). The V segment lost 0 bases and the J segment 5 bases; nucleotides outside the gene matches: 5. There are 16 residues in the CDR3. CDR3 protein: CASSLGGGTGDNEQFF. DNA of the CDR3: TGTGCCAGCAGCTTGGGGGGCGGGACAGGGGACAATGAGCAGTTCTTC. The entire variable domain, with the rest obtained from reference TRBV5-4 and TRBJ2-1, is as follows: ETGVTQSPTHLIKTRGQQVTLRCSSQSGHNTVSWYQQALGQGPQFIFQYYREEENGRGNFPPRFSGLQFPNYSSELNVNALELDDSALYLCASSLGGGTGDNEQFFGPGTRLTVL.

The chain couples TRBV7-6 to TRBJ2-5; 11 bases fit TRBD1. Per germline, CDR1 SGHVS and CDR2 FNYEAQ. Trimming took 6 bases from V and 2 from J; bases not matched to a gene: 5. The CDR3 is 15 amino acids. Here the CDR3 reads CASRPGQGAQETQYF. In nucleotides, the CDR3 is TGTGCCAGCAGACCCGGACAGGGGGCTCAAGAGACCCAGTACTTC.

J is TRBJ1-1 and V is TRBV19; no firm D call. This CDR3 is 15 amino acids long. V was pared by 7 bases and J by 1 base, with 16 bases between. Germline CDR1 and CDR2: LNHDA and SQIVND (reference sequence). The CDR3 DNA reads TGTGCCAGTACCTCAAATTCCGCAGGGAACACTGAAGCTTTCTTT. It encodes CASTSNSAGNTEAFF.

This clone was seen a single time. The DNA for the CDR3 is TGTGCCAGCAGCCAACTACAGGGGGGTGCAGATACGCAGTATTTT. Its protein product is CASSQLQGGADTQYF. The chain recombines TRBV3-1 (or the pseudogene TRBV3-2) with TRBJ2-3; 8 bases match TRBD1. Looked up from germline, CDR1 is LGHDT and CDR2 is YNNKEL (reference sequence). Unmatched junction bases numbered 5, after V lost 2 bases and J lost 4 bases. The length of the CDR3 is 15 residues.

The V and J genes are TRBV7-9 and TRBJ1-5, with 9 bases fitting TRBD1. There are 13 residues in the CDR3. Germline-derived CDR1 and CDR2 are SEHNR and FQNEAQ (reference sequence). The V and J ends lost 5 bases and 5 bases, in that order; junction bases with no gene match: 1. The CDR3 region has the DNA TGTGCCAGCAGCGGACAGGGGCATCAGCCCCAGCATTTT. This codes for CASSGQGHQPQHF.